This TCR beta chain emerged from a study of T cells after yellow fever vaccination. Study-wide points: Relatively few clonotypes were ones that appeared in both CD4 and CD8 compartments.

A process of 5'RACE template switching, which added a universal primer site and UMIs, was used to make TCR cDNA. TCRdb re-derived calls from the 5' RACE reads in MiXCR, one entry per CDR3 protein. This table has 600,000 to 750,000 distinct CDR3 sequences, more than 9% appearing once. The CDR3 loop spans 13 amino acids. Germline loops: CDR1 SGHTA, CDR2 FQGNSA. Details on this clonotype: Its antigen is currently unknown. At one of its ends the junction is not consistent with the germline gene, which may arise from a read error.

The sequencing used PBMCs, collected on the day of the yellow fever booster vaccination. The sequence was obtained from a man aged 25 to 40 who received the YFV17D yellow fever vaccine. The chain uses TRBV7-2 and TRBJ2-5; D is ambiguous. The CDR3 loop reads CASSLGRLETPYF. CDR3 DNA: TGTGCCAGCAGCTTAGGACGATTGGAGACCCCGTACTTC.